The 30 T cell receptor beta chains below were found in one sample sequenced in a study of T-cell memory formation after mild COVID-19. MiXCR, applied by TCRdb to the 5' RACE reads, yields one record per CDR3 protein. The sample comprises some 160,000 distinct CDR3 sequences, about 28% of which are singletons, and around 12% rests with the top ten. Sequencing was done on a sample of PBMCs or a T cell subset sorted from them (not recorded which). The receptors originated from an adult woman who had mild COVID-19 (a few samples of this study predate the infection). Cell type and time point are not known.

CDR3 in amino acids: CASSSSVRGGNEQFF. DNA of the CDR3: TGTGCCAGCAGCTCCTCGGTGCGGGGGGGCAATGAGCAGTTCTTC. V is TRBV7-8 and J is TRBJ2-1; 9 nucleotides match TRBD2. V dropped 4 bases and J dropped 6; count of bases not matched to a gene: 7. This CDR3 contains 15 residues. From germline, CDR1 is SGHVS and CDR2 FQNEAQ.

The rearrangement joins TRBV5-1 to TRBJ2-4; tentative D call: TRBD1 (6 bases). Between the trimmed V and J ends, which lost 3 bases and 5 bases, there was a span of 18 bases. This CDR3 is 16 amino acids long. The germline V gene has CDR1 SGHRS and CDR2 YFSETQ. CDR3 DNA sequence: TGCGCCAGCAGCTGGAGAGGGGACACCCCTGAAAACATTCAGTACTTC. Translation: CASSWRGDTPENIQYF.

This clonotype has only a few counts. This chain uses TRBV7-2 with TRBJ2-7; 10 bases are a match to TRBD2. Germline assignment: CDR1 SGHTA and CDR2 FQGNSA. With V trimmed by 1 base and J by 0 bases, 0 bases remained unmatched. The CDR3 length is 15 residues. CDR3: CASSLVAGGSYEQYF. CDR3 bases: TGTGCCAGCAGCTTAGTAGCGGGAGGCTCCTACGAGCAGTACTTC.

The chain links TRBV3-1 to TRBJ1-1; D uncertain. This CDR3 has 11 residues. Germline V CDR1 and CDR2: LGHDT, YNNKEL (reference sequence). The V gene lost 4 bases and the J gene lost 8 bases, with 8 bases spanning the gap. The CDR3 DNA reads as TGTGCCAGCAGCCTCGCGTACGAAGCTTTCTTT. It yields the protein CASSLAYEAFF.

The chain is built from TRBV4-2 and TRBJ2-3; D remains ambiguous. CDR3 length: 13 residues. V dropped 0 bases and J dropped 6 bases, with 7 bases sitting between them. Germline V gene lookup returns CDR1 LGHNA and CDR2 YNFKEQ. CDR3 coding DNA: TGTGCCAGCAGCCAAGATGCGGCGGATACGCAGTATTTT. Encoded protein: CASSQDAADTQYF.

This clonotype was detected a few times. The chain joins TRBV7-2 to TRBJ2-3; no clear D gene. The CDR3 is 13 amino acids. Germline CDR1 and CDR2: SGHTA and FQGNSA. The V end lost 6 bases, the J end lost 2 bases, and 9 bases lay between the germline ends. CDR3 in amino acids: CASSRISTDTQYF. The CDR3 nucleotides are TGTGCCAGCAGTCGGATCTCCACAGATACGCAGTATTTT.

The CDR3 nucleotides are TGTGCCAGCAGTCGTAGACAGGGACGTTTGAACACTGAAGCTTTCTTT. Protein product: CASSRRQGRLNTEAFF. The rearrangement links TRBV7-9 to TRBJ1-1; 7 bases align to TRBD1. Per germline, CDR1 SEHNR and CDR2 FQNEAQ (reference sequence). Unmatched junction bases numbered 10, after V lost 6 bases and J lost 0 bases. The CDR3 runs 16 residues.

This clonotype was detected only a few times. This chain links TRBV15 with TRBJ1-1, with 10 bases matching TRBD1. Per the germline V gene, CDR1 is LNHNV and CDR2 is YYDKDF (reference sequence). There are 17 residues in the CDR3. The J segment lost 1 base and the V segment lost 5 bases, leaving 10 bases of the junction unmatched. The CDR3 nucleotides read TGTGCCACCAGCGGAGGGACAGGGGCGGTCACGAACACTGAAGCTTTCTTT. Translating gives CATSGGTGAVTNTEAFF.

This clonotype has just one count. CDR3 DNA sequence: TGTGCCATGGGACAGGGGACCTACGAGCAGTACTTC. Amino acid sequence: CAMGQGTYEQYF. The chain has TRBV30 and TRBJ2-7; 10 bases fit TRBD1. This CDR3 has 12 residues. CDR1 and CDR2 (germline): GTSNPN, SVGIG (reference sequence). Unmatched junction bases numbered 3, after V lost 8 bases and J lost 2 bases.

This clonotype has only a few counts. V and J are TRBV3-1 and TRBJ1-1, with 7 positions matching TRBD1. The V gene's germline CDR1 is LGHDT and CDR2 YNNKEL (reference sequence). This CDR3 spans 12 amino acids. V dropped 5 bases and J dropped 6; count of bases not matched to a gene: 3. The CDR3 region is CASSSRGSEAFF. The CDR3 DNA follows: TGTGCCAGCAGCTCCAGGGGGTCTGAAGCTTTCTTT.

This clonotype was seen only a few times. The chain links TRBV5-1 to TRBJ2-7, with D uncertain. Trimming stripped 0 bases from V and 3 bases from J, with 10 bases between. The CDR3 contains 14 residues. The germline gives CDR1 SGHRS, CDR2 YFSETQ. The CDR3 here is CASSLAYSDYEQYF. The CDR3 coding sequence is TGCGCCAGCAGCTTGGCCTACTCAGACTACGAGCAGTACTTC. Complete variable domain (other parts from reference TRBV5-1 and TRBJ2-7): KAGVTQTPRYLIKTRGQQVTLSCSPISGHRSVSWYQQTPGQGLQFLFEYFSETQRNKGNFPGRFSGRQFSNSRSEMNVSTLELGDSALYLCASSLAYSDYEQYFGPGTRLTVT.

The chain's CDR3 is CASSEGTGFPYEQYF. CDR3 sequence (DNA): TGTGCCAGCAGTGAAGGAACAGGGTTTCCCTACGAGCAGTACTTC. The J gene is TRBJ2-7, the V gene TRBV6-1, with TRBD1 as a possible D gene (6 bases). V shed 1 base and J shed 2 bases, with 12 bases lying between them. The CDR3 extends over 15 amino acids. Germline CDR1 reads MNHNS; CDR2 reads SASEGT.

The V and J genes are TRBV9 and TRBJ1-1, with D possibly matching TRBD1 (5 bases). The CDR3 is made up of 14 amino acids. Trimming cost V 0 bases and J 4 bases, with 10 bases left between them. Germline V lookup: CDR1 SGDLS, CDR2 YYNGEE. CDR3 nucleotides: TGTGCCAGCAGCGTAGAAGACGGGGGCACTGAAGCTTTCTTT. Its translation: CASSVEDGGTEAFF.

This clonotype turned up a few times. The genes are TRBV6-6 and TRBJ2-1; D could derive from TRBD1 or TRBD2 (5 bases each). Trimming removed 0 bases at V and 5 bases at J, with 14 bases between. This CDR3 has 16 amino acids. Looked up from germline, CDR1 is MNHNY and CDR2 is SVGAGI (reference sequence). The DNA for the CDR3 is TGTGCCAGCAGTTACTCGATCCGGGACGGGAACAATGAGCAGTTCTTC. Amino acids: CASSYSIRDGNNEQFF.

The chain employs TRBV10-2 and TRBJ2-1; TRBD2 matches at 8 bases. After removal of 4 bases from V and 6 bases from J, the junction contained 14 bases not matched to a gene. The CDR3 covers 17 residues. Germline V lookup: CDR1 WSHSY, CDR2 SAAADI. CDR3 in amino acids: CASSGRLGTSRGNEQFF. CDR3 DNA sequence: TGCGCCAGCAGTGGCCGCTTAGGGACTAGTCGGGGCAATGAGCAGTTCTTC.

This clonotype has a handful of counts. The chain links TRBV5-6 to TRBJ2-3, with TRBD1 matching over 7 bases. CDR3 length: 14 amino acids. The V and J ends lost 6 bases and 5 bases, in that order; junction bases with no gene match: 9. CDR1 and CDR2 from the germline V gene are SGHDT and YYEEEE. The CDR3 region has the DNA TGTGCCAGCACGGGGACAGTCGTTATAGATACGCAGTATTTT. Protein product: CASTGTVVIDTQYF.

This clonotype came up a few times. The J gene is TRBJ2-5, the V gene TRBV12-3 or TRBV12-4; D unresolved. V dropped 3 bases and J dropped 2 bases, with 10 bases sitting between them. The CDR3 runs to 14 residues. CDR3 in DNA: TGTGCCAGCAGTTTGCCCGCTACACAAGAGACCCAGTACTTC. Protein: CASSLPATQETQYF.

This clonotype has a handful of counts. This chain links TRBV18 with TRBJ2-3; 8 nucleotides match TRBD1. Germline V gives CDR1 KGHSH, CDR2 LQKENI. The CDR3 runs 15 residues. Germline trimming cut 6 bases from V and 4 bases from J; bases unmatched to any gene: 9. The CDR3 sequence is CASSSRDRGPDTQYF. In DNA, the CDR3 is TGTGCCAGCTCTTCCCGAGACAGGGGCCCAGATACGCAGTATTTT.

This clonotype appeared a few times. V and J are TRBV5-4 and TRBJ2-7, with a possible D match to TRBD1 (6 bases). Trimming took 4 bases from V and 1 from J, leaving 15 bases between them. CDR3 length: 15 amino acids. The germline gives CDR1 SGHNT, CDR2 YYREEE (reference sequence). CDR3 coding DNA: TGTGCCAGCAGCGTTCAGTCCAGGGGATCCTACGAGCAGTACTTC. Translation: CASSVQSRGSYEQYF.

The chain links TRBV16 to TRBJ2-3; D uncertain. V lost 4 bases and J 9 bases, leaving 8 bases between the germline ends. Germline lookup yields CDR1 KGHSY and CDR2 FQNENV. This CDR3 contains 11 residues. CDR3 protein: CASSPSATQYF. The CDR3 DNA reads TGTGCCAGCAGCCCCTCGGCAACGCAGTATTTT.

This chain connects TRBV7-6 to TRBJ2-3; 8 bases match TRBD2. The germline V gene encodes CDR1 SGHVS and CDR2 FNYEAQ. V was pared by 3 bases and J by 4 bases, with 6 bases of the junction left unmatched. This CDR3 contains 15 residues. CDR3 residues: CASSFSLAGPDTQYF. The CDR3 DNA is TGTGCCAGCAGCTTTTCGCTAGCGGGCCCAGATACGCAGTATTTT.

The CDR3 DNA reads TGTGCCAGCGGCAGACAGGGTACTCAGCCCCAGCATTTT. Protein sequence: CASGRQGTQPQHF. The rearrangement joins TRBV6-2 or TRBV6-3 to TRBJ1-5; 7 bases line up with TRBD1. From germline, CDR1 is MNHEY and CDR2 SVGEGT. This CDR3 contains 13 residues. V lost 8 bases to trimming and J lost 6 bases; unmatched junction nucleotides: 7.

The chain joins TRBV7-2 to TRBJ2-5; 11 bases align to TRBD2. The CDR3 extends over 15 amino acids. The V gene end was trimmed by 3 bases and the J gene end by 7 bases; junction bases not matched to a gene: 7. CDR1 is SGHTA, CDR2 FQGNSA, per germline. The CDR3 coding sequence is TGTGCCAGCAGCTTTAGACTAGCGGGGCCCGGGACCCAGTACTTC. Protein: CASSFRLAGPGTQYF.

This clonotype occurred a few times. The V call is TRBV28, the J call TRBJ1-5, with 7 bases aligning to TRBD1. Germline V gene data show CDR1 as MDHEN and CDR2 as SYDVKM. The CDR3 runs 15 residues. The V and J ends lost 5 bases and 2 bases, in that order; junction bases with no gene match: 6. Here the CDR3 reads CASSLAGGRNQPQHF. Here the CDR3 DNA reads TGTGCCAGCAGTCTTGCAGGGGGTCGCAATCAGCCCCAGCATTTT.

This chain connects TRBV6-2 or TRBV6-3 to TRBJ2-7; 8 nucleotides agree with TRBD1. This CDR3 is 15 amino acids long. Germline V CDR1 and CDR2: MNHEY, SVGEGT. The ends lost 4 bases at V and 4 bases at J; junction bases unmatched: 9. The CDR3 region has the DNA TGTGCCAGCAGTTCCATCGGACAGGGCCTTTACGAGCAGTACTTC. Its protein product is CASSSIGQGLYEQYF.

The DNA of the CDR3 is TGTGCCAGCAGCTCTGAGCGGGACGACGAGCAGTTCTTC. Amino acid sequence: CASSSERDDEQFF. The rearrangement uses TRBV7-3 and TRBJ2-1; 7 bases map to TRBD2. CDR1 is SGHTA and CDR2 is FQGTGA in the germline V gene. The CDR3 consists of 13 residues. Trimming took 4 bases from V and 10 from J; bases not matched to a gene: 7.

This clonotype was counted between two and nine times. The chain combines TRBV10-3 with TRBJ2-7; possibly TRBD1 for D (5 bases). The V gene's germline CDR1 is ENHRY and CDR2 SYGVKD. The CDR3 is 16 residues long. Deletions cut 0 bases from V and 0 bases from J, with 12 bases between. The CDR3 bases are TGTGCCATCAGTGAGTCCGGCCAGGGCAGCTCCTACGAGCAGTACTTC. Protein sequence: CAISESGQGSSYEQYF.

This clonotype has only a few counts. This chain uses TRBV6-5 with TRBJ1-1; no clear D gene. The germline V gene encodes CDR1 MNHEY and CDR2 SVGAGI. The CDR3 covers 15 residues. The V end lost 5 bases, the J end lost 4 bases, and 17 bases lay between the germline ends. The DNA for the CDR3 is TGTGCCAGCAGTACCCCAGCGGGTTTTAGCACTGAAGCTTTCTTT. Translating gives CASSTPAGFSTEAFF.

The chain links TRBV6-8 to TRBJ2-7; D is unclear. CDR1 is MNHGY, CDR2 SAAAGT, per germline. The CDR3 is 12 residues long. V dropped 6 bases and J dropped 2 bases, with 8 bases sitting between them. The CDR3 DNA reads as TGTGCCAGCAGCGCCCCGGCCTACGAGCAGTACTTC. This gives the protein CASSAPAYEQYF.

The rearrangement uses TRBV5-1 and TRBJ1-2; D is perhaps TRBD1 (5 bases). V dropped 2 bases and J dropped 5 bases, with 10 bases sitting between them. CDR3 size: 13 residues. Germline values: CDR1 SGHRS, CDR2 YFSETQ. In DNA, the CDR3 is TGCGCCAGCAGCTTAAGCCAGGGATATGGCTACACCTTC. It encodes CASSLSQGYGYTF.